Ten or more counts support the clone carrying this T cell receptor beta chain. The antigen remains undetermined. The data originate from a study of T cells after yellow fever vaccination. Regarding the study as a whole: Contaminating bulk clonotypes could be abundant in FACS-sorted repertoires. It was a small share of clonotypes that appeared in both CD4 and CD8 compartments. Post-booster repertoires again held most primary-vaccination clones (roughly 95% CD4, 85% to 90% CD8).

Researchers made TCR cDNA using 5'RACE template switching, and this step added a universal primer site and UMIs. Using its own MiXCR run on the 5' RACE reads, TCRdb lists one record per CDR3 protein. The sample includes around 100,000 distinct CDR3 sequences, around 8% of them seen just once. This CDR3 is 15 amino acids long. The germline gives CDR1 DFQATT, CDR2 SNEGSKA (reference sequence). J lost 2 bases, V lost 6 bases, and 8 bases had no gene match. The J gene is TRBJ2-2, the V gene TRBV20-1, with 8 bases matching TRBD2. The clonotype originates from a man in his thirties or forties who received the YFV17D yellow fever vaccine. The sample was CD8+ T cells sorted from PBMCs, taken 45 days after the yellow fever booster vaccination. CDR3: CSARASGLNTGELFF. CDR3 nucleotides: TGCAGTGCGAGGGCTAGCGGGCTCAACACCGGGGAGCTGTTTTTT.